The 5 T cell receptor beta chains listed next were all sequenced from one sample in a study of metastatic and nonmetastatic thyroid tumors. TCRdb re-called clones from the PCR reads using MiXCR. The table includes 20,000 to 25,000 clones, about 11% detected once. No patient received treatment before thyroid surgery. Source material: blood. These receptor sequences come from a female donor with papillary thyroid cancer or a benign thyroid nodule (not recorded which). Some clones in this sample may be carry-over from other donors' samples.

To note about this clone: A much larger clone differs by one base, so this may be a read error. This sequence joins TRBV29-1 and TRBJ2-2; 9 bases line up with TRBD1. J lost 9 bases, V lost 7 bases, and 12 bases had no gene match. The CDR3 is 14 amino acids. The V gene's germline CDR1 is SQVTM and CDR2 ANQGSEA. The CDR3 region is CSAGTGRSGWELFF. CDR3 DNA sequence: TGCAGCGCCGGGACAGGGAGGAGCGGCTGGGAGCTGTTTTTT.

As for this clone: A clone one base away is much larger, so this may be a read error. Other DNA sequences in the same sample also yield this CDR3. This rearrangement joins TRBV7-8 to TRBJ2-7; 8 bases line up with TRBD2. CDR3 length: 13 amino acids. Germline V lookup: CDR1 SGHVS, CDR2 FQNEAQ. CDR3 DNA: TGTGCCAGTAGCTTAGCGGGGTCCTACGAGCAGTACTTC. This sequence encodes CASSLAGSYEQYF.

J is TRBJ1-2 and V is TRBV18; D remains unclear. CDR1 and CDR2 (germline): KGHSH, LQKENI. The length of the CDR3 is 15 residues. Trimming shortened V by 5 bases and J by 7 bases, and 20 bases separated the two germline ends. CDR3 region: CASSERLGGFGGYTF. The CDR3 nucleotides are TGTGCCAGCTCAGAGCGTCTGGGAGGGTTCGGTGGCTACACCTTC.

The table lists this clone with many counts. Just one base apart from a much larger clone, this may be a read error. V gene TRBV19 combines with J gene TRBJ2-7, with a tentative D call TRBD1 (6 bases). The V gene lost 4 bases and the J gene lost 0 bases, with 10 bases spanning the gap. The CDR3 is made up of 14 amino acids. Germline V gene data show CDR1 as LNHDA and CDR2 as SQIVND (reference sequence). CDR3 protein: CASSTTGSSYEQYF. Written as DNA, the CDR3 is TGTGCCAGTAGTACAACAGGGAGCTCCTACGAGCAGTACTTC.

Concerning this clone itself: At one boundary the junction diverges from the germline segment, which might be a read error. This chain links TRBV12-3 or TRBV12-4 with TRBJ2-7; possibly TRBD1 or TRBD2 for D (6 bases each). The CDR3 is 16 residues long. The CDR3 protein is CASSSTGGTIIYGQYF. As DNA, the CDR3 is TGTGCCAGCAGTTCCACCGGGGGCACGATCATCTACGGGCAGTACTTC.